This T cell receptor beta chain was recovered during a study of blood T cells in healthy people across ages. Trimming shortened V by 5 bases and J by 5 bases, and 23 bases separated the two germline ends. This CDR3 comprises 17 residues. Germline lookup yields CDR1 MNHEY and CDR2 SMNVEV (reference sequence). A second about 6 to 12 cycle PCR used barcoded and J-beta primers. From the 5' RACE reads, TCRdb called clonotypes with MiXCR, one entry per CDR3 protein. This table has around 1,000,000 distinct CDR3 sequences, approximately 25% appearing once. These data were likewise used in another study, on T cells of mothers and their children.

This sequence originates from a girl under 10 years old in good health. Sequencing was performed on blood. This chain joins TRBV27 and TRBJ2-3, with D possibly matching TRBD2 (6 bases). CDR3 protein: CASSPASGREWGDTQYF. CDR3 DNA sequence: TGTGCCAGCAGTCCTGCATCGGGACGGGAGTGGGGAGATACGCAGTATTTT.